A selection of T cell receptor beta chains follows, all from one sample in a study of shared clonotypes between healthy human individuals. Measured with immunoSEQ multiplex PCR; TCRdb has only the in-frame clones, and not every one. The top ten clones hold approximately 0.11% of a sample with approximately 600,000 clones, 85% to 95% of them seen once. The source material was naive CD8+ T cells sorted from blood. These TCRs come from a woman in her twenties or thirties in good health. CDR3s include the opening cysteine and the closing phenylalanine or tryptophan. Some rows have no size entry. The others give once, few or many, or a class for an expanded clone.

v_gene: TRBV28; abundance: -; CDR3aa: CASSPDLANEQYF
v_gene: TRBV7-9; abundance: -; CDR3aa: CASSKGTSGSPGSEQYF
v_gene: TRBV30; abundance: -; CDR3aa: CAWSVGAYEQYF
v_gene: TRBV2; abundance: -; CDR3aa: CASFIVGHSYEQYF
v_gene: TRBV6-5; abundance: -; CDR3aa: CASRETGGIYEQYF
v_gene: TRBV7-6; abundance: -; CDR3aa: CASSAEPRDRAYEQYF
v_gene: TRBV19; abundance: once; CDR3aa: CASSMGQGGTYEQYF
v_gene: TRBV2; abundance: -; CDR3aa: CASILAMDGEKLFF
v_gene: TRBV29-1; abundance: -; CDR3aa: CSAYIRDRESYEQYF
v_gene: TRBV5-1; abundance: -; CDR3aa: CASSLARSNTEAFF
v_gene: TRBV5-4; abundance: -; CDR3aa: CASSLEVYNEQFF
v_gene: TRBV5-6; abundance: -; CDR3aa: CASQKAAVAEAFF
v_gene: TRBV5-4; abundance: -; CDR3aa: CASSSGQAAGEQYF
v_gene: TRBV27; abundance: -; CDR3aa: CASSLSAGERVNEQFF